These 20 T cell receptor beta chains were sequenced from one sample in a study of blood T cell repertoires in COVID-19. Libraries were prepared by immunoSEQ multiplex PCR; TCRdb keeps only in-frame clonotypes and omits some of them. The data hold under 250,000 clones, with 81% observed a single time. Input material: peripheral blood. These receptors originate from a woman of 80 years or more with acute or convalescent COVID-19.

In its sample, this clone was seen a few times. This chain connects TRBV6-5 to TRBJ2-1, with 7 nucleotides matching TRBD2. The CDR3 consists of 15 residues. Germline trimming cut 6 bases from V and 8 bases from J; bases unmatched to any gene: 13. From germline, CDR1 is MNHEY and CDR2 SVGAGI. CDR3 amino acids: CASRREGNIGDEQFF. The CDR3 DNA follows: TGTGCCAGCAGGAGGGAGGGGAATATCGGTGATGAGCAGTTCTTC.

The V gene is TRBV11-2, the J gene TRBJ2-1; D is possibly TRBD1 (5 bases). Trimming removed 1 base from V and 3 bases from J, with 10 bases in between. The CDR3 is 15 residues long. The V gene's germline CDR1 is SGHAT and CDR2 FQNNGV. CDR3 DNA: TGTGCCAGCAGCTTAGGTCTGCAGGGCTACAATGAGCAGTTCTTC. Protein sequence: CASSLGLQGYNEQFF.

V is TRBV11-2 and J is TRBJ2-7; 9 positions agree with TRBD1. The CDR3 contains 14 residues. V trimming: 5 bases; J trimming: 3 bases; junction bases outside the gene matches: 5. CDR1 and CDR2 (germline): SGHAT, FQNNGV. The CDR3 DNA follows: TGTGCCAGCAGCGCCCACAGGGGGCTCTACGAGCAGTACTTC. Translated, it gives CASSAHRGLYEQYF. The full variable domain, its missing parts supplied by reference TRBV11-2 and TRBJ2-7, is EAGVAQSPRYKIIEKRQSVAFWCNPISGHATLYWYQQILGQGPKLLIQFQNNGVVDDSQLPKDRFSAERLKGVDSTLKIQPAKLEDSAVYLCASSAHRGLYEQYFGPGTRLTVT.

This chain joins TRBV19 and TRBJ2-1; TRBD1 aligns across 8 bases. CDR1 is LNHDA and CDR2 is SQIVND in the germline V gene (reference sequence). V dropped 6 bases and J dropped 7; count of bases not matched to a gene: 11. This CDR3 has 15 residues. CDR3 loop: CASRDGQGGMNEQFF. The CDR3 DNA reads as TGTGCCAGTAGGGACGGACAGGGTGGCATGAATGAGCAGTTCTTC.

This sequence joins TRBV4-1 and TRBJ1-5; D gene ambiguous. V lost 2 bases and J 7 bases, leaving 9 bases between the germline ends. The CDR3 has 13 residues. CDR1 and CDR2 from the germline V gene are MGHRA and YSYEKL. CDR3 coding DNA: TGCGCCAGCAGCCAACGAACACAGCAGCCCCAGCATTTT. This translates into CASSQRTQQPQHF.

The V call is TRBV4-2, the J call TRBJ2-7; D may be TRBD1 (7 bases). This CDR3 spans 16 amino acids. The V end lost 3 bases, the J end lost 1 base, and 16 bases lay between the germline ends. Germline CDR1 LGHNA, CDR2 YNFKEQ. Written as DNA, the CDR3 is TGTGCCAGCAGCCACCGCGGGACAGAAAATTCCTACGAGCAGTACTTC. Protein product: CASSHRGTENSYEQYF.

CDR3 in DNA: TGTGCCTGGAGTGTTAAGGCAGGGGGGTACGAGCAGTACTTC. Translating it yields CAWSVKAGGYEQYF. The chain links TRBV30 to TRBJ2-7, with D perhaps TRBD1 (7 bases). Germline CDR1 GTSNPN, CDR2 SVGIG (reference sequence). This CDR3 is 14 amino acids long. V was trimmed by 0 bases and J by 4 bases, leaving 13 bases between them.

CDR3 protein: CASSLTRDRGNSGYTF. As DNA, the CDR3 is TGTGCCAGCAGTTTAACCCGGGACAGGGGAAATTCTGGCTACACCTTC. The rearrangement uses TRBV6-5 and TRBJ1-2; TRBD1 agrees at 10 bases. Germline V gene lookup returns CDR1 MNHEY and CDR2 SVGAGI. This CDR3 has 16 amino acids. Germline trimming cut 4 bases from V and 7 bases from J; bases unmatched to any gene: 12.

This chain uses TRBV10-2 with TRBJ1-5; 9 bases fit TRBD1. The CDR3 runs to 13 residues. With V trimmed by 8 bases and J by 4 bases, 3 bases remained unmatched. Germline assignment: CDR1 WSHSY and CDR2 SAAADI. The CDR3 protein is CASAGQGNQPQHF. The CDR3, as DNA: TGCGCCAGCGCGGGACAGGGTAATCAGCCCCAGCATTTT.

The gene calls are TRBV5-4 and TRBJ1-3; 8 positions agree with TRBD1. Looked up from germline, CDR1 is SGHNT and CDR2 is YYREEE (reference sequence). V was clipped by 4 bases and J by 2 bases; unmatched bases: 11. This CDR3 region has 17 residues. CDR3 in DNA: TGTGCCAGCAGCCCAACAGGGGGAGTTTTGACTGGAAACACCATATATTTT. Its translation: CASSPTGGVLTGNTIYF.

The chain joins TRBV19 to TRBJ2-2; the match to TRBD2 covers 15 bases. This CDR3 has 18 amino acids. Germline trimming cut 3 bases from V and 7 bases from J; bases unmatched to any gene: 9. Per the germline V gene, CDR1 is LNHDA and CDR2 is SQIVND (reference sequence). CDR3 sequence reads: CASSMPGTSGGFVGELFF. In DNA, the CDR3 is TGTGCCAGTAGTATGCCTGGGACTAGCGGGGGGTTTGTCGGGGAGCTGTTTTTT.

The rearrangement uses TRBV3-1 (or the pseudogene TRBV3-2) and TRBJ2-1; TRBD1 is a possible D gene (6 bases). This CDR3 contains 16 residues. V lost 5 bases and J lost 6, with 20 bases in between. CDR1 is LGHDT and CDR2 is YNNKEL in the germline V gene (reference sequence). The CDR3 DNA sequence: TGTGCCAGCAGCGAAATCCGAACGAGAGGGGGCAATGAGCAGTTCTTC. Translation: CASSEIRTRGGNEQFF.

This clone came up once. Within the sample, other DNA sequences also encode this same CDR3. The chain joins TRBV11-2 to TRBJ1-3; 8 bases align to TRBD1. CDR3 length equals 15 residues. The germline V gene has CDR1 SGHAT and CDR2 FQNNGV. Trimming removed 5 bases from V and 1 base from J; junction bases left unmatched: 4. The CDR3 nucleotides are TGTGCCAGCAGCCCCAGGACAGGGTCTGGAAACACCATATATTTT. This encodes CASSPRTGSGNTIYF.

The table lists this clone with a count of one. The V gene is TRBV29-1, the J gene TRBJ2-2; D possibly corresponds to TRBD1 (7 bases). CDR3 length equals 12 residues. Trimming removed 7 bases at V and 6 bases at J, with 12 bases between. Germline lookup yields CDR1 SQVTM and CDR2 ANQGSEA. This chain's CDR3 is CSAQGGPGELFF. CDR3 coding DNA: TGCAGCGCCCAGGGGGGTCCCGGGGAGCTGTTTTTT.

The chain is built from TRBV7-9 and TRBJ1-2, with TRBD1 matching over 9 bases. Per the germline V gene, CDR1 is SEHNR and CDR2 is FQNEAQ (reference sequence). The CDR3 runs to 15 residues. With 1 base clipped from V and 5 bases from J, the junction kept 5 bases outside the gene matches. The CDR3 DNA sequence: TGTGCCAGCAGCTTAGAGAACAGGGGGCAATATGGCTACACCTTC. It codes for CASSLENRGQYGYTF.

In this sample, this clone turned up a few times. The chain links TRBV5-1 to TRBJ1-1; TRBD1 matches at 9 bases. The junction had 5 bases not matched to a gene; V was cut back by 0 bases and J by 5 bases. CDR1 is SGHRS, CDR2 YFSETQ, per germline. The CDR3 is 15 amino acids. CDR3 amino acids: CASSLGDRVETEAFF. CDR3 sequence (DNA): TGCGCCAGCAGCTTGGGGGACAGGGTGGAAACTGAAGCTTTCTTT.

The CDR3 DNA is TGTGCCAGCAGCGACTCGACAGGGCAGGCCTATAGAGAAGCTTTCTTT. Its translation is CASSDSTGQAYREAFF. The chain employs TRBV11-1 and TRBJ1-1; 7 nucleotides align to TRBD1. This CDR3 is built from 16 residues. Germline V lookup: CDR1 SGHAT, CDR2 FQDESV (reference sequence). The V and J ends lost 5 bases and 8 bases, in that order; junction bases with no gene match: 17.

This clone occurred once. The V call is TRBV29-1, the J call TRBJ2-4, with TRBD2 matching over 7 bases. Germline CDR1 and CDR2: SQVTM and ANQGSEA. This CDR3 is 16 amino acids long. With 3 bases clipped from V and 1 base from J, the junction kept 9 bases outside the gene matches. CDR3 in DNA: TGCAGCGTTGAGTGGGCCGCCGGGGGGGCCAAAAACATTCAGTACTTC. Its protein product is CSVEWAAGGAKNIQYF.

The gene calls are TRBV10-3 and TRBJ2-3; 10 bases match TRBD2. The V gene end was trimmed by 3 bases and the J gene end by 3 bases; junction bases not matched to a gene: 3. The V gene's germline CDR1 is ENHRY and CDR2 SYGVKD. The CDR3 consists of 15 residues. The CDR3 protein is CAISDEREGTDTQYF. In DNA, the CDR3 is TGTGCCATCAGTGACGAGCGGGAGGGGACAGATACGCAGTATTTT.

V gene TRBV6-6 combines with J gene TRBJ1-1; no reliable D call. CDR3 length: 14 amino acids. CDR1 and CDR2 (germline): MNHNY, SVGAGI (reference sequence). The V end was cut by 4 bases, the J end by 3 bases, with 12 bases between. CDR3 bases: TGTGCCAGCAGTTTCACCGGCGGGGACACTGAAGCTTTCTTT. This translates into CASSFTGGDTEAFF.